This T cell receptor beta chain was profiled in a study of identical twins (dated by TCRdb to the mid-2010s). Turning to the overall study: The study deep-sequenced TCR alpha and beta repertoires from monozygotic twins, unrelated adults of various ages and cord blood to test whether fetal clonotypes persist. To rule out contamination, replicate twin experiments were performed at different times with different library preparation protocols.

The sample holds many counts of this clonotype. No antigen is known for it. No qualities accompany the bases; no much larger clone lies one base away. Every donor was a healthy Caucasian. Findings and caveats that apply to the study as a whole: Zero-insertion analyses could be partly confounded by invariant T cells such as MAIT and iNKT, though diverse VJ usage argued against such confounding for most clonotypes. Compared with coincidental sharing between unrelated individuals, an excess of low generation-probability sequences was observed among out-of-frame TCR alpha sequences shared between twins. In beta out-of-frame sequences, excess twin sharing was weaker, because having fewer shared sequences lowered the signal-to-noise ratio. Conclusions relied on cross-sectional statistical analysis, since the same donors could not be followed over many years. Out-of-frame TCR alpha sharing in monozygotic twins was systematically underestimated by recombination models, whereas sharing between unrelated individuals was in agreement with the recombination models. Fewer insertions were carried by abundant cord blood beta clonotypes; a weaker similar trend was observed in young adult naive repertoires, while no such trend was observed in memory repertoires.

The method was 5' RACE. TCRdb lists the instrument as Illumina HiSeq 2000. Template switching introduced a universal primer binding site; the final cDNA contained a unique molecular identifier, enabling accurate counting of TCR cDNA molecules. First-strand cDNA for TCR alpha and beta chains was synthesized from specific primers in the conserved constant-segment region. To control for contamination, each cDNA library was double barcoded with a SMART-Mk sample barcode plus Illumina barcodes. TruSeq adapter sequences and Illumina sample barcodes were added in two successive PCR steps. Sequencing of the TCR alpha and beta cDNA libraries was done on the Illumina HiSeq platform using custom primers. The original methods were these. Raw reads were processed with MiGEC to extract unique molecular identifiers, and MiXCR was used to determine CDR3 positions. Recombination models were inferred per individual with the repgenHMM and IGoR tools using an EM algorithm. Shared clonotype analysis was performed with the tcR package in R, normalizing sharing by the product of cloneset sizes. Out-of-frame nonproductive sequences were analyzed to study raw recombination free of thymic and clonal selection effects. TCRdb's own reprocessing of the public reads used fastp at Q25 and MiXCR and kept productive beta chains. Under each unique CDR3 protein, matching rows form one entry showing the most common genes and DNA. These V and J calls originate from TCRdb's pipeline instead of the authors' own analysis. This sample gives 1.5 million to 2 million distinct CDR3 sequences in total; roughly a third of them show up just once. More than 0.25% of the sample goes to the ten largest clones.

Material: cord blood. The source of this sequence is a newborn girl in good health.

The bases are TGCAGCGTTTCCAGGACAGGGAACTACGAGCAGTACTTC. Translated, it reads CSVSRTGNYEQYF. The rearranged chain carries TRBV29-1 and TRBJ2-7, with 8 central nucleotides matching TRBD1. The CDR3 covers 13 residues, taking in both the cysteine and the phenylalanine. Only CDR3 DNA is held: 39 bases, read in frame from base 1. For CDR1 and CDR2, the germline V gene lists SQVTM and ANQGSEA. Trimming accounts for 5 bases at V and 3 bases at J, while the number of junction bases matched to no gene is 6.